This TCR beta chain came from a study of blood T cell repertoires in COVID-19. Donors were grouped by their self-reported clinical history. The protocol was immunoSEQ multiplex PCR, while the TCRdb copy is restricted to in-frame clones and leaves out a portion. The top ten hold less than 3.5% of the sample, which has about 300,000 clones, around nine tenths seen once. Germline loops: CDR1 SGHNT, CDR2 YYREEE (reference sequence). The CDR3 length is 15 residues. Unmatched junction bases numbered 5, after V lost 4 bases and J lost 3 bases. This rearrangement joins TRBV5-4 to TRBJ2-1; 9 bases fit TRBD2. This TCR was recovered from a woman between 45 and 65 years old who had been exposed to COVID-19. Sequences were obtained from PBMCs or T cells enriched from blood (not recorded which). CDR3 sequence (DNA): TGTGCCAGCAGCCTAGGACTAGCGATCTACAATGAGCAGTTCTTC. Translation gives CASSLGLAIYNEQFF.